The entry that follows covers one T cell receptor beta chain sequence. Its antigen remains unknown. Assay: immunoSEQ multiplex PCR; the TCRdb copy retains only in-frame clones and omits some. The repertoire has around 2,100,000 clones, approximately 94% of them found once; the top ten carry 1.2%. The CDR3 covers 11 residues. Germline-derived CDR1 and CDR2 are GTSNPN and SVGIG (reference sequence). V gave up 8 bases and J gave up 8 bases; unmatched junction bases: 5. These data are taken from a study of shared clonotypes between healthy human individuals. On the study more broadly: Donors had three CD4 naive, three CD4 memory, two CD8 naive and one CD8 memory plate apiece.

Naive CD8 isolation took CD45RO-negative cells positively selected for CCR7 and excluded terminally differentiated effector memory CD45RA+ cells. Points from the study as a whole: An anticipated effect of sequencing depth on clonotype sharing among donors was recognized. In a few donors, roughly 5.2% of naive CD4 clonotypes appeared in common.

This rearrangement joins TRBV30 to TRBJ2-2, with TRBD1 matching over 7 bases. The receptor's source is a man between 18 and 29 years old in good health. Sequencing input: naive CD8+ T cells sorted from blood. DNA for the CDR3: TGTGCCAGAGACAGGGCTGGGGAGCTGTTTTTT. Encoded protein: CARDRAGELFF.